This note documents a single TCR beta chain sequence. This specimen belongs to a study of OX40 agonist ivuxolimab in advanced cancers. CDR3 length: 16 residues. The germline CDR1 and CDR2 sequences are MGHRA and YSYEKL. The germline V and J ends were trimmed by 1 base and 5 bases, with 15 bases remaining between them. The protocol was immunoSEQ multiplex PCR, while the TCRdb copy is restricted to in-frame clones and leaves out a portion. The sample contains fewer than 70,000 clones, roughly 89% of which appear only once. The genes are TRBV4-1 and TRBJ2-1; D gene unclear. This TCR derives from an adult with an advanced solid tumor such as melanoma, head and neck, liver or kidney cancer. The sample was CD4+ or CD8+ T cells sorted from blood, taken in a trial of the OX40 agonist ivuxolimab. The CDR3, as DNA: TGCGCCAGCAGCCAAGGTGTTTCGACCCTGAACAATGAGCAGTTCTTC. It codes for CASSQGVSTLNNEQFF.